The T cell receptor (beta chain) under discussion was sequenced for a study of T cells expressing NK-cell markers. Study-level information: The authors derived TCR beta repertoires from sorted CD3+CD56+NKG2C+, CD3+CD56+NKG2C- and CD3+CD56-NKG2C+ T cells. The authors sequenced eight donors, of whom seven were HCMV-seropositive and one was seronegative.

Points from the study as a whole: The CD3+CD56-NKG2C+ fraction of several donors was likewise dominated by these clonotypes.

As for this clonotype: The antigen is not known.

TCRdb reprocessed the 5' RACE reads and keeps a single row for each CDR3 protein, giving no DNA. The sample includes 500,000 or so distinct CDR3 sequences. The CDR3 has 14 residues. Looked up from germline, CDR1 is SGHRS and CDR2 is YFSETQ. The chain carries TRBV5-1 and TRBJ2-1; TCRdb proposes TRBD1, but this gene call is untestable without DNA. Input material: blood T cells: a sorted CD56 or NKG2C T cell subset, CD4+ or CD8+ T cells, or bulk PBMC T cells (not recorded which). The TCR was taken from a man younger than 35 in good health. The CDR3: CASSPRVDRGEQFF.